This T cell receptor beta chain comes out of a study of blood T cell repertoires in COVID-19. Using immunoSEQ multiplex PCR, the repertoire was profiled, and TCRdb retains in-frame clones only, with some absent. This sample carries hundreds of thousands of clones, 85% of them seen once, and the ten largest clones take around 19%. CDR1 is KGHSH, CDR2 LQKENI, per germline. The CDR3 totals 14 residues. The V end lost 3 bases, the J end lost 1 base, and 9 bases lay between the germline ends. This clone was counted a few times. Symptom resolution, clearance, or two negative PCRs marked donors in Cohort 3 as recovered.

The genes are TRBV18 and TRBJ1-1, with a possible D match to TRBD1 (6 bases). The source material was PBMCs or T cells enriched from blood (not recorded which). The TCR was taken from a man in his forties who had recovered from COVID-19. Written as DNA, the CDR3 is TGTGCCAGCTCACCTCGGACAGAGAACACTGAAGCTTTCTTT. Translating it yields CASSPRTENTEAFF.